Included here is one T cell receptor beta chain sequence, with context. Its antigen is as yet unknown. Clones were sequenced by immunoSEQ multiplex PCR, and TCRdb holds only the in-frame ones, with some missing. The sample has 87,000 or so clones, just under 90% seen once. The sample originates from a study of siplizumab effects on memory and regulatory T cells. General observations from the study: Under siplizumab, alloreactive sequences traced to unstimulated CD4+ memory cells were significantly reduced. Proliferating siplizumab-cultured Tregs lacked confirmed suppressive function. A minor fraction of alloreactive clones, and no more, mapped to unstimulated subsets.

The junction had 13 bases not matched to a gene; V was cut back by 0 bases and J by 3 bases. From germline, CDR1 is MNHEY and CDR2 SMNVEV (reference sequence). The CDR3 loop spans 19 amino acids. The chain employs TRBV27 and TRBJ2-1, with 8 positions matching TRBD1. The sequence was collected from a human donor in good health. The sequencing sample was made of CD4+ T cells sorted from blood. This CDR3 reads CASSLSGQGATSRYNEQFF. The CDR3 DNA reads as TGTGCCAGCAGTTTATCGGGTCAGGGGGCAACTAGCCGCTACAATGAGCAGTTCTTC.